This T cell receptor (beta chain) comes out of a study of blood T cell repertoires in COVID-19. About the research overall: Specimens from acute and convalescent COVID-19 originated in the United States, Italy and Spain. Nucleic acid was either cDNA or gDNA, and it came from T cells, B-cell-depleted T cells, or PBMCs.

This clone was picked up a small number of times. Authors' data handling: Estimated nucleated cell counts came from reference gene primer amplification. Data came from immunoSEQ multiplex PCR; TCRdb stores just in-frame clones and leaves some out. The V and J calls and clone size come from that table; D and trimming were worked out from the DNA. The sample lists about 160,000 clones, around four fifths seen once, with approximately 21% in the top ten. Trimming took 3 bases from V and 5 from J; bases not matched to a gene: 4. The CDR3 sequence is 13 residues long. Germline-derived CDR1 and CDR2 are GTSNPN and SVGIG (reference sequence).

The sample consisted of peripheral blood. This TCR came from an elderly woman with acute or convalescent COVID-19. The chain combines TRBV30 with TRBJ1-2; 9 bases align to TRBD1. CDR3 nucleotides: TGTGCCTGGAGCTCAGGACAGGGGTATGGCTACACCTTC. It translates to CAWSSGQGYGYTF.